This T cell receptor (beta chain) was sequenced for a study of T cells in Graves' hyperthyroidism and ophthalmopathy. This clonotype was detected ten times or more. CDR1 and CDR2 (germline): KGHDR, SFDVKD. The ends were cut back, 0 bases at V and 0 bases at J, with 18 bases in the middle. The CDR3 runs to 19 residues. Researchers amplified the TCR beta CDR3 regions from RNA transcripts. The TCR CDR3 first-round RT-PCR relied on the HTBI primer set. In TCRdb, the multiplex PCR reads were re-called with MiXCR into one record per CDR3 protein. In the table there are 150,000 to 200,000 distinct CDR3 sequences, 17% of which are singletons.

This receptor was identified in a woman aged 45-65 years with Graves' hyperthyroidism. This chain connects TRBV24-1 to TRBJ2-3; D may correspond to TRBD1 or TRBD2 (6 bases each). Sample: blood. In nucleotides, the CDR3 is TGTGCCACCAGTGATTTGGGGCATTTGGGGGGCTCTAGCACAGATACGCAGTATTTT. Translating it yields CATSDLGHLGGSSTDTQYF.